These 21 T cell receptor beta chains share one sample of origin, sequenced in a study of T cell responses to AZD1222 COVID-19 vaccine. Data came from immunoSEQ multiplex PCR; TCRdb stores just in-frame clones and leaves some out. The table lists around 77,000 clones, around 87% of them singletons, with about 25% in the top ten. The source was peripheral blood, collected on day 0 of AZD1222 vaccination. The receptors originated from an adult in good health.

The chain combines TRBV5-7 with TRBJ1-4, with unresolved D. TRBV5-7 is an open reading frame, and its role is uncertain. The CDR3 sequence is 14 residues long. Trimming removed 0 bases from V and 4 bases from J, with 7 bases in between. In nucleotides, the CDR3 is TGTGCCAGCAGCTTGGAACTGATTAATGAAAAACTGTTTTTT. It encodes CASSLELINEKLFF.

This clone was picked up one time. The rearrangement joins TRBV18 to TRBJ1-1; 7 nucleotides line up with TRBD1. There are 15 residues in the CDR3. V shed 3 bases, J shed 8 bases, and the junction held 12 bases outside the gene matches. Germline loops: CDR1 KGHSH, CDR2 LQKENI. The CDR3 nucleotides read TGTGCCAGCTCACCGAATCCGGGACAGCCCACCGAAGCTTTCTTT. Its translation is CASSPNPGQPTEAFF.

CDR3 region: CASSLAGAVHEQYF. In DNA form, the CDR3 reads TGTGCCAGCAGCTTAGCGGGGGCGGTCCACGAGCAGTACTTC. The chain recombines TRBV11-2 with TRBJ2-7; D may match TRBD1 or TRBD2 (6 bases each). V lost 1 base to trimming and J lost 5 bases, with 12 bases between them. The CDR3 runs to 14 residues. Germline V gene data show CDR1 as SGHAT and CDR2 as FQNNGV.

The gene calls are TRBV30 and TRBJ1-2; D remains unclear. The CDR3 totals 13 residues. Trimming cost V 0 bases and J 6 bases, with 11 bases left between them. The germline V gene has CDR1 GTSNPN and CDR2 SVGIG (reference sequence). This chain's CDR3 is CAWSVLGIDGYTF. The CDR3 region has the DNA TGTGCCTGGAGTGTTTTGGGGATCGATGGCTACACCTTC.

CDR3 DNA sequence: TGTGCCAGCTCACCTCCTCTCTCCGGGACAGGGGTCCTCCCTGGGGAGCTGTTTTTT. The encoded protein is CASSPPLSGTGVLPGELFF. V and J are TRBV18 and TRBJ2-2, with 10 bases that match TRBD1. After removal of 3 bases from V and 8 bases from J, the junction contained 18 bases not matched to a gene. CDR1 and CDR2 from the germline V gene are KGHSH and LQKENI. The CDR3 extends over 19 amino acids.

The chain recombines TRBV7-9 with TRBJ2-1; 10 bases align to TRBD2. CDR3 length: 16 amino acids. Looked up from germline, CDR1 is SEHNR and CDR2 is FQNEAQ (reference sequence). With 4 bases clipped from V and 6 bases from J, the junction kept 9 bases outside the gene matches. CDR3 coding DNA: TGTGCCAGCAGCTCTACTAGCGGGAAACCTTCCAATGAGCAGTTCTTC. Residues: CASSSTSGKPSNEQFF.

The rearrangement joins TRBV7-9 to TRBJ1-2; D uncertain. This CDR3 region has 14 residues. Germline V gives CDR1 SEHNR, CDR2 FQNEAQ (reference sequence). The V end lost 1 base, the J end lost 2 bases, and 8 bases lay between the germline ends. In nucleotides, the CDR3 is TGTGCCAGCAGCTTAGTAGGGCCGAACTATGGCTACACCTTC. It is translated as CASSLVGPNYGYTF.

This clone was observed a single time. The chain combines TRBV6-6 with TRBJ1-6; the D is unclear. V dropped 6 bases and J dropped 10 bases, with 16 bases sitting between them. Germline V CDR1 and CDR2: MNHNY, SVGAGI (reference sequence). The CDR3 spans 14 residues. Here the CDR3 reads CASSNGGWRSPLHF. The CDR3 DNA follows: TGTGCCAGCAGCAATGGTGGGTGGAGGTCACCCCTCCACTTT.

This sequence joins TRBV11-2 and TRBJ2-2; 10 nucleotides match TRBD2. CDR1 SGHAT and CDR2 FQNNGV come from the germline V gene. Germline trimming cut 2 bases from V and 7 bases from J; bases unmatched to any gene: 4. The CDR3 extends over 15 amino acids. CDR3: CASSLTGTSDGELFF. The CDR3 DNA follows: TGTGCCAGCAGCTTAACGGGGACTAGCGACGGGGAGCTGTTTTTT. The full variable domain, its missing parts supplied by reference TRBV11-2 and TRBJ2-2, is EAGVAQSPRYKIIEKRQSVAFWCNPISGHATLYWYQQILGQGPKLLIQFQNNGVVDDSQLPKDRFSAERLKGVDSTLKIQPAKLEDSAVYLCASSLTGTSDGELFFGEGSRLTVL.

The chain combines TRBV27 with TRBJ1-2; TRBD1 agrees at 9 bases. Germline loops: CDR1 MNHEY, CDR2 SMNVEV (reference sequence). This CDR3 region has 15 residues. Germline trimming cut 4 bases from V and 4 bases from J; bases unmatched to any gene: 7. CDR3 in DNA: TGTGCCAGCAGTTCCCCGGGACAGGGCTTCTATGGCTACACCTTC. Its translation: CASSSPGQGFYGYTF.

The V and J genes are TRBV28 and TRBJ1-4; no firm D call. From germline, CDR1 is MDHEN and CDR2 SYDVKM. The germline V and J ends were trimmed by 2 bases and 6 bases, with 4 bases remaining between them. The CDR3 length is 12 residues. The CDR3 protein is CASSLIYEKLFF. The CDR3 DNA reads as TGTGCCAGCAGTTTAATTTATGAAAAACTGTTTTTT.

This clone was counted at least ten times. J is TRBJ2-7 and V is TRBV4-3; a weak D match, TRBD2 (5 bases). V was cut by 4 bases and J by 4 bases, with 11 bases left in between. The germline CDR1 and CDR2 sequences are LGHNA and YSLEER. The CDR3 sequence is 13 residues long. CDR3 nucleotides: TGCGCCAGCAGCCCCGGGAAGGGATACGAGCAGTACTTC. It specifies CASSPGKGYEQYF.

The chain has TRBV7-9 and TRBJ1-2, with D perhaps TRBD1 (5 bases). Germline V gene lookup returns CDR1 SEHNR and CDR2 FQNEAQ (reference sequence). The CDR3 is made up of 15 amino acids. Trimming left V 7 bases short and J 5 bases short, with 20 bases between. The CDR3 DNA sequence: TGTGCCAGCACCCGAGAGGGGCTTTTCAAGTATGGCTACACCTTC. Protein sequence: CASTREGLFKYGYTF. Full variable domain (rest looked up from reference TRBV7-9 and TRBJ1-2): DTGVSQNPRHKITKRGQNVTFRCDPISEHNRLYWYRQTLGQGPEFLTYFQNEAQLEKSRLLSDRFSAERPKGSFSTLEIQRTEQGDSAMYLCASTREGLFKYGYTFGSGTRLTVV.

This rearrangement joins TRBV7-8 to TRBJ1-2; D gene ambiguous. Deletions cut 1 base from V and 2 bases from J, with 14 bases between. Germline V gives CDR1 SGHVS, CDR2 FQNEAQ. The CDR3 consists of 16 residues. The CDR3 region has the DNA TGTGCCAGCAGCTTAGGAGATGGCCGCTGGAACTATGGCTACACCTTC. It is translated as CASSLGDGRWNYGYTF.

The chain joins TRBV2 to TRBJ1-5; no clear D. Germline V gives CDR1 SNHLY, CDR2 FYNNEI. This CDR3 has 15 amino acids. Deletions cut 3 bases from V and 7 bases from J, with 16 bases between. The CDR3 spells CASSDPGRGRQPQHF. CDR3 sequence (DNA): TGTGCCAGCAGTGACCCCGGTCGGGGTAGACAGCCCCAGCATTTT. The full variable domain, in which reference TRBV2 and TRBJ1-5 provide the parts outside the CDR3, is EPEVTQTPSHQVTQMGQEVILRCVPISNHLYFYWYRQILGQKVEFLVSFYNNEISEKSEIFDDQFSVERPDGSNFTLKIRSTKLEDSAMYFCASSDPGRGRQPQHFGDGTRLSIL.

This chain joins TRBV30 and TRBJ2-7; D gene unclear. Looked up from germline, CDR1 is GTSNPN and CDR2 is SVGIG (reference sequence). The CDR3 runs 14 residues. Between the trimmed V and J ends, which lost 0 bases and 7 bases, there was a span of 16 bases. Here the CDR3 reads CAWSVDAIYGEQYF. CDR3 sequence (DNA): TGTGCCTGGAGTGTCGATGCGATCTACGGGGAGCAGTACTTC.

The chain has TRBV5-4 and TRBJ2-2; D may be TRBD2 (5 bases). Germline-derived CDR1 and CDR2 are SGHNT and YYREEE (reference sequence). Trimming stripped 5 bases from V and 0 bases from J, with 17 bases between. CDR3 length: 17 amino acids. In DNA, the CDR3 is TGTGCCAGCAGTCTTAAAACGGGAAAAGCGAACACCGGGGAGCTGTTTTTT. This encodes CASSLKTGKANTGELFF.

The chain employs TRBV24-1 and TRBJ2-2; possibly TRBD1 or TRBD2 for D (5 bases each). The CDR3 is 14 amino acids. CDR1 is KGHDR and CDR2 is SFDVKD in the germline V gene. Trimming pared 3 bases from V and 5 bases from J, leaving 9 bases between. For the CDR3, the DNA is TGTGCCACCAGTGATCCAGGGAGTACCGGGGAGCTGTTTTTT. It specifies CATSDPGSTGELFF.

The CDR3 sequence is CASRVNRGSSYNEQFF. The CDR3 nucleotides read TGTGCCAGCAGAGTTAACAGGGGGAGCTCCTACAATGAGCAGTTCTTC. V and J are TRBV7-8 and TRBJ2-1, with 8 bases lining up with TRBD1. This CDR3 is 16 amino acids long. J lost 0 bases, V lost 6 bases, and 7 bases had no gene match. The germline gives CDR1 SGHVS, CDR2 FQNEAQ. Full variable domain (rest looked up from reference TRBV7-8 and TRBJ2-1): GAGVSQSPRYKVAKRGQDVALRCDPISGHVSLFWYQQALGQGPEFLTYFQNEAQLDKSGLPSDRFFAERPEGSVSTLKIQRTQQEDSAVYLCASRVNRGSSYNEQFFGPGTRLTVL.

The V call is TRBV14, the J call TRBJ1-1, with D unclear. Germline CDR1 is SGHDN and CDR2 is FVKESK. The CDR3 is made up of 15 amino acids. Trimming took 4 bases from V and 6 from J, leaving 18 bases between them. DNA of the CDR3: TGTGCCAGCAGCCGAACGGGAGCAACGGTACCTGAAGCTTTCTTT. Its protein product is CASSRTGATVPEAFF.

This chain uses TRBV4-2 with TRBJ1-5, with no clear D. CDR1 LGHNA and CDR2 YNFKEQ come from the germline V gene. V was shortened by 3 bases and J by 4 bases, with 4 bases between the two germline ends. This CDR3 has 12 residues. The CDR3 DNA reads TGTGCCAGCAGCCAGGATAATCAGCCCCAGCATTTT. Amino acids: CASSQDNQPQHF.